The 15 T cell receptor beta chains listed next were all sequenced from one sample in a study of regulatory T cells in long-lasting Graves disease. Arm-PCR with iRepertoire HTBI primers amplified the CDR3 regions for these TCR beta libraries. A single record per CDR3 protein comes from TCRdb applying MiXCR to the multiplex PCR reads. The table shows approximately 400,000 distinct CDR3 sequences, with more than 13% occurring only once. Documented time point: newly diagnosed GD, antithyroid drugs for less than 3 months. There was RNA extracted from PBMCs, and the TCR library was made from it. The data also belong to a second study, concerning T cells in Graves' hyperthyroidism and ophthalmopathy.

The material was peripheral blood mononuclear cells (PBMCs), obtained at new diagnosis, from a patient treated with antithyroid drugs. Receptors were obtained from a young woman with Graves disease.

This clonotype occurred many times. The CDR3 bases are TGTGCCAGCAGCCCCCTTAATGAAAAACTGTTTTTT. This encodes CASSPLNEKLFF. The chain carries TRBV18 and TRBJ1-4; no clear D. CDR3 size: 12 residues. V was clipped by 8 bases and J by 4 bases, with 8 bases between them. Germline V gene data show CDR1 as KGHSH and CDR2 as LQKENI.

For this clonotype: This may arise from a read error, as a much more abundant clone is one base away. This rearrangement joins TRBV15 to TRBJ2-5, with 10 positions matching TRBD1. The CDR3 sequence is 14 residues long. The germline V gene has CDR1 LNHNV and CDR2 YYDKDF (reference sequence). The CDR3 region is CAASGGQGRETQYF. The CDR3 bases are TGTGCCGCCAGCGGGGGACAGGGGCGAGAGACCCAGTACTTC.

V gene TRBV12-5 combines with J gene TRBJ1-1, with 7 bases that match TRBD1. J gave up 1 base and V 4 bases, and 12 bases lay outside the gene matches. This CDR3 spans 17 amino acids. Germline values: CDR1 LGHNT, CDR2 FRNRAP. CDR3 in amino acids: CASGSNRGPNSNTEAFF. CDR3 sequence (DNA): TGTGCTAGTGGTTCCAACAGGGGTCCAAACTCGAACACTGAAGCTTTCTTT.

The J gene is TRBJ1-6, the V gene TRBV7-3; 8 positions agree with TRBD1. CDR1 and CDR2 from the germline V gene are SGHTA and FQGTGA. CDR3 length: 15 amino acids. After removal of 3 bases from V and 10 bases from J, the junction contained 8 bases not matched to a gene. The CDR3 loop is CASSLGGTGVSPLHF. The CDR3 DNA reads as TGTGCCAGCAGCTTGGGGGGGACAGGAGTATCACCCCTCCACTTT.

This clonotype was counted ten times or more. The chain combines TRBV20-1 with TRBJ1-5; D is possibly TRBD1 (5 bases). This CDR3 has 15 amino acids. CDR1 and CDR2 from the germline V gene are DFQATT and SNEGSKA (reference sequence). V lost 3 bases and J 0 bases, leaving 12 bases between the germline ends. The CDR3 nucleotides are TGCAGTGCTAGTCAGGGTGGAAATAGCAATCAGCCCCAGCATTTT. This sequence encodes CSASQGGNSNQPQHF.

The sample holds a few counts of this clonotype. The chain couples TRBV19 to TRBJ2-7; D perhaps matches TRBD1 (6 bases). The CDR3 runs 13 residues. V gave up 5 bases and J gave up 3 bases, with 11 bases separating them. The germline V gene encodes CDR1 LNHDA and CDR2 SQIVND (reference sequence). CDR3 sequence: CASSWGRGYEQYF. The CDR3 nucleotides are TGTGCCAGTAGTTGGGGCAGGGGCTACGAGCAGTACTTC.

In its sample, this clonotype was seen many times. The CDR3 coding sequence is TGTGCCAGCAGTTACGCGACAGGAGTCGGCTATGGCTACACCTTC. Translation gives CASSYATGVGYGYTF. The rearrangement uses TRBV6-5 and TRBJ1-2, with D maybe TRBD1 (6 bases). Germline CDR1 reads MNHEY; CDR2 reads SVGAGI. The CDR3 is 15 residues long. V was trimmed by 2 bases and J by 4 bases, leaving 14 bases between them.

A remark on this clonotype: A much larger clone sits a single nucleotide away, making a read error possible. This chain joins TRBV4-1 and TRBJ2-7; D uncertain. This CDR3 is built from 13 residues. Germline V gene sequence: CDR1 MGHRA, CDR2 YSYEKL. V was clipped by 2 bases and J by 4 bases, with 9 bases between them. This CDR3 reads CASSQYHVYEQYF. The CDR3 nucleotides are TGCGCCAGCAGCCAATACCATGTATACGAGCAGTACTTC.

This sequence joins TRBV5-6 and TRBJ2-1; the D gene is possibly TRBD2 (5 bases). Germline CDR1 SGHDT, CDR2 YYEEEE. The V gene lost 2 bases and the J gene lost 5 bases, with 14 bases spanning the gap. CDR3 length: 15 amino acids. The CDR3 loop is CASSFTRTPHNEQFF. DNA of the CDR3: TGTGCCAGCAGCTTCACTCGGACTCCCCACAATGAGCAGTTCTTC.

This clonotype was found many times. The chain employs TRBV9 and TRBJ1-3, with D unclear. The length of the CDR3 is 16 residues. V was shortened by 0 bases and J by 2 bases, with 12 bases between the two germline ends. Germline CDR1 reads SGDLS; CDR2 reads YYNGEE. The CDR3 DNA reads as TGTGCCAGCAGCGTAGGGCTCCAAGGCGCTGGAAACACCATATATTTT. This sequence encodes CASSVGLQGAGNTIYF.

This clonotype was seen a few times. The chain has TRBV7-9 and TRBJ2-1; 10 bases are a match to TRBD2. The CDR3 contains 16 residues. V gave up 5 bases and J gave up 5 bases; unmatched junction bases: 9. Germline V gene lookup returns CDR1 SEHNR and CDR2 FQNEAQ (reference sequence). CDR3 protein: CASSPRGLATHNEQFF. CDR3 sequence (DNA): TGTGCCAGCAGCCCACGGGGACTAGCGACCCACAATGAGCAGTTCTTC.

This clonotype was counted many times. Written as DNA, the CDR3 is TGTGCCAGCAGTTTAATGGGGGCGAACACTGAAGCTTTCTTT. This translates into CASSLMGANTEAFF. The chain recombines TRBV28 with TRBJ1-1, with a possible D match to TRBD1 (6 bases). The CDR3 is 14 amino acids. The germline V gene encodes CDR1 MDHEN and CDR2 SYDVKM. Trimming pared 2 bases from V and 1 base from J, leaving 8 bases between. Full variable domain (remainder filled in from reference TRBV28 and TRBJ1-1): DVKVTQSSRYLVKRTGEKVFLECVQDMDHENMFWYRQDPGLGLRLIYFSYDVKMKEKGDIPEGYSVSREKKERFSLILESASTNQTSMYLCASSLMGANTEAFFGQGTRLTVV.

The rearrangement uses TRBV27 and TRBJ2-7; 12 bases fit TRBD2. The CDR3 length is 16 residues. Germline CDR1 MNHEY, CDR2 SMNVEV (reference sequence). The V gene end was trimmed by 6 bases and the J gene end by 2 bases; junction bases not matched to a gene: 8. The CDR3 reads CASSPPSGRVPYEQYF. The CDR3 nucleotides are TGTGCCAGCAGCCCTCCTAGCGGGAGGGTACCCTACGAGCAGTACTTC.

This clonotype was observed at least ten times. The chain employs TRBV20-1 and TRBJ1-2; no clear D. Deletions cut 4 bases from V and 2 bases from J, with 8 bases between. This CDR3 spans 12 amino acids. Germline loops: CDR1 DFQATT, CDR2 SNEGSKA (reference sequence). The CDR3 sequence: CSATKPNYGYTF. The CDR3 DNA reads TGCAGTGCTACAAAACCCAACTATGGCTACACCTTC.

In its sample, this clonotype was seen a few times. The rearrangement links TRBV18 to TRBJ2-7; the D is unclear. CDR3 length equals 14 residues. Between the trimmed V and J ends, which lost 3 bases and 0 bases, there was a span of 9 bases. The germline V gene has CDR1 KGHSH and CDR2 LQKENI. Here the CDR3 reads CASSPQESSYEQYF. As DNA, the CDR3 is TGTGCCAGCTCACCCCAGGAGAGCTCCTACGAGCAGTACTTC.